The clone carrying this T cell receptor (beta chain) showed up just a few times. Antigen unknown. The record originates from a study of blood T cells in healthy people across ages. Study conclusions and caveats: Higher diversity and more naive CD4+ cells were features of long-lived donors, compared to aged donors. Nothing was known about donor CMV status, and this possibly confounded expanded clonotype changes.

The authors ran a second PCR of about 7 to 12 cycles using a sample-barcoded 5' primer and a J-beta primer mix. TCRdb re-analysed the 5' RACE reads in MiXCR, keeping a single row per CDR3 protein. The sample records around 1,500,000 distinct CDR3 sequences, roughly 30% being singletons. V lost 0 bases, J lost 9 bases, and 9 bases lay in between. Germline V lookup: CDR1 SGHKS, CDR2 YYEKEE (reference sequence). CDR3 length equals 13 residues. The sample taken for sequencing was blood. The receptor was derived from a woman aged 25 to 39 in good health. The chain carries TRBV5-5 and TRBJ1-4; tentative D call: TRBD1 (5 bases). The CDR3 reads CASSLAQDKKLFF. CDR3 DNA sequence: TGTGCCAGCAGCTTGGCCCAGGACAAAAAACTGTTTTTT.